This T cell receptor beta chain comes out of a study of cytomegalovirus exposure and HLA in healthy donors. PCR was performed using 60 Vbeta and 13 Jbeta primers. Sequenced by immunoSEQ multiplex PCR; TCRdb stores in-frame clones only, minus some. The sample yields 120,000 or so clones, about 75% seen once. Germline V lookup: CDR1 SGHTA, CDR2 FQGTGA. V dropped 1 base and J dropped 5 bases, with 9 bases sitting between them. The CDR3 has 13 amino acids. J is TRBJ2-7 and V is TRBV7-3; maybe TRBD1 (6 bases). Sequencing was carried out using PBMCs. This TCR came from a man aged 60-69 years in good health and CMV-seropositive. CDR3 DNA: TGTGCCAGCAGCTTAAACAGGGATAACGAGCAGTACTTC. Residues: CASSLNRDNEQYF.